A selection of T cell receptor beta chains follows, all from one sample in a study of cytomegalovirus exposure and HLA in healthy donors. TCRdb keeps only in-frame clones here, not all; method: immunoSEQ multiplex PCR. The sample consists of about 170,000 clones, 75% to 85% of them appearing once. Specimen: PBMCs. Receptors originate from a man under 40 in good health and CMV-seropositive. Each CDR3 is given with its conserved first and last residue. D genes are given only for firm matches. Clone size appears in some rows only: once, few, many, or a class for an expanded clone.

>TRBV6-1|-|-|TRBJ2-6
CASSLDSGANVLTF
TGTGCTAGCAGCCTAGACTCTGGGGCCAACGTCCTGACTTTC
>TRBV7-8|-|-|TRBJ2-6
CASSVTSGANVLTF
TGTGCCAGCAGCGTGACTTCTGGGGCCAACGTCCTGACTTTC
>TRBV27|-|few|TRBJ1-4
CASSLSGHGRYEKLFF
TGTGCCAGCAGTTTATCGGGACACGGGCGGTATGAAAAACTGTTTTTT
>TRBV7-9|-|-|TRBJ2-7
CASSLSSEQYF
TGTGCCAGCAGCTTATCCTCCGAGCAGTACTTC
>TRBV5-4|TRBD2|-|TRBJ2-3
CASSFPGLAGVGDTQYF
TGTGCCAGCAGCTTTCCGGGACTAGCGGGAGTAGGGGATACGCAGTATTTT
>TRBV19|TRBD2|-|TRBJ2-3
CASSPSGGNTDTQYF
TGTGCCAGTAGTCCGAGCGGGGGGAACACAGATACGCAGTATTTT
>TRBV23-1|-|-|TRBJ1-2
CASINYTTPPFPNYGYTF
TGCGCCAGCATCAACTACACCACCCCACCATTTCCCAACTATGGCTACACCTTC
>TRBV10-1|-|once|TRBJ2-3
CASSEPGRGFGDTQYF
TGCGCCAGCAGTGAGCCCGGCCGGGGGTTCGGAGATACGCAGTATTTT
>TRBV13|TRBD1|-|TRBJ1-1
CASSSWDREDTEAFF
TGTGCCAGCAGCTCTTGGGACAGGGAGGATACTGAAGCTTTCTTT
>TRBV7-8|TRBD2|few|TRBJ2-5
CASSQGLAALQETQYF
TGTGCCAGCAGCCAAGGACTAGCGGCGCTACAAGAGACCCAGTACTTC
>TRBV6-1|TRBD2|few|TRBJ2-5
CASSRATSAFETQYF
TGTGCCAGCAGTAGGGCGACTAGCGCGTTTGAGACCCAGTACTTC
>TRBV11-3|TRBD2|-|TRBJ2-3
CASSLATLRGGTDTQYF
TGTGCCAGCAGCTTAGCGACGCTGCGGGGGGGTACAGATACGCAGTATTTT
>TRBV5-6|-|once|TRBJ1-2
CASSPPGGYGYTF
TGTGCCAGCAGCCCCCCTGGGGGGTATGGCTACACCTTC
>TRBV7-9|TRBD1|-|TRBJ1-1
CASSTTGQGSMNTEAFF
TGTGCCAGCAGCACTACGGGACAGGGAAGCATGAACACTGAAGCTTTCTTT
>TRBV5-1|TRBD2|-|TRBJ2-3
CASSSPGTSGMSTDTQYF
TGCGCCAGCAGCTCCCCAGGGACTAGCGGGATGAGCACAGATACGCAGTATTTT
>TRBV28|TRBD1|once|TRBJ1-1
CASSRQGVNTEAFF
TGTGCCAGCAGCCGACAGGGGGTGAACACTGAAGCTTTCTTT
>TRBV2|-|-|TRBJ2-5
CASSEEVVGEETQYF
TGTGCCAGCAGTGAAGAGGTGGTGGGAGAAGAGACCCAGTACTTC
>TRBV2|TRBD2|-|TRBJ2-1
CASSEKAWRGGYNEQFF
TGTGCCAGCAGTGAGAAGGCGTGGCGGGGGGGCTACAATGAGCAGTTCTTC
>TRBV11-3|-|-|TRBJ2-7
CASSSPPGAYEQYF
TGTGCCAGCAGCTCGCCCCCGGGAGCCTACGAGCAGTACTTC
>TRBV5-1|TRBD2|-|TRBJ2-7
CASSAGGAREQYF
TGCGCCAGCAGCGCCGGGGGGGCCCGGGAGCAGTACTTC
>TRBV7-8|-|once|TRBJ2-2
CASSLAEGQTGELFF
TGTGCCAGCAGCTTAGCGGAAGGACAGACCGGGGAGCTGTTTTTT
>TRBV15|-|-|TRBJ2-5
CATSRERTIFQETQYF
TGTGCCACCAGCAGAGAAAGGACTATCTTCCAAGAGACCCAGTACTTC
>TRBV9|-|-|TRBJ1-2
CASSVDPVANYGYTF
TGTGCCAGCAGCGTAGATCCCGTAGCTAACTATGGCTACACCTTC
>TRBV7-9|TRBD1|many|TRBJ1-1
CASSPPRGQGAVEAFF
TGTGCCAGCAGCCCACCGAGGGGACAGGGGGCTGTTGAAGCTTTCTTT
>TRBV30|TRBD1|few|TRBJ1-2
CASLGRDSSRYGYTF
TGTGCCTCCCTTGGACGGGACAGCTCGAGGTATGGCTACACCTTC
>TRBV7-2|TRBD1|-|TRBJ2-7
CASSAVPDRAYEQYF
TGTGCCAGCAGCGCAGTTCCGGACAGGGCCTACGAGCAGTACTTC
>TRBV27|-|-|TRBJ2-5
CASSSSTAEETQYF
TGTGCCAGCAGTTCGTCAACAGCGGAAGAGACCCAGTACTTC
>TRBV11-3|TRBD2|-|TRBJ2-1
CASSPLTSGAYNEQFF
TGTGCCAGCAGCCCACTAACTAGCGGGGCCTACAATGAGCAGTTCTTC
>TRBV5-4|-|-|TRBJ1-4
CASSLPGSTNEKLFF
TGTGCCAGCAGCTTGCCGGGATCAACTAATGAAAAACTGTTTTTT
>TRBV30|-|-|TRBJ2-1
CAWAYGGGGDEQFF
TGTGCCTGGGCGTACGGGGGAGGTGGCGATGAGCAGTTCTTC
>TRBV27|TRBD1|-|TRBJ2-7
CASIGTGGGGEQYF
TGTGCCAGCATAGGGACAGGGGGCGGTGGCGAGCAGTACTTC
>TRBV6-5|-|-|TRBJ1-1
CASSYLQGFAGTEAFF
TGTGCCAGCAGTTACTTGCAAGGGTTCGCGGGGACTGAAGCTTTCTTT
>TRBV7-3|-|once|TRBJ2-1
CASSLTVGVEQFF
TGTGCCAGCAGCTTAACGGTTGGAGTTGAGCAGTTCTTC
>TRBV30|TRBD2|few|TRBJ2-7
CAWSVRRGGNTKGSTYEQYF
TGTGCCTGGAGTGTACGACGCGGGGGAAATACTAAAGGTAGCACCTACGAGCAGTACTTC
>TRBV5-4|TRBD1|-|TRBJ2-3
CASSSNRGDTQYF
TGTGCCAGCAGCTCAAACAGGGGGGATACGCAGTATTTT
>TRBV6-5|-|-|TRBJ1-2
CASSYPPLREF
TGTGCCAGCAGTTATCCCCCACTGCGGGAGTTC
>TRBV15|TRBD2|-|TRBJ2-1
CATSRDRASGRDNEQFF
TGTGCCACCAGCAGAGATAGGGCTAGCGGGAGGGACAATGAGCAGTTCTTC
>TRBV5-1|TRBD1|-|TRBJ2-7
CASSNGQGGSYEQYF
TGCGCCAGCAGCAACGGACAGGGGGGGTCCTACGAGCAGTACTTC
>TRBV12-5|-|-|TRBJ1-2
CASGLGPGFGYTF
TGTGCTAGTGGTTTGGGCCCGGGGTTCGGCTACACCTTC
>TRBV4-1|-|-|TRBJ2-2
CASSQDPVATGELFF
TGCGCCAGCAGCCAAGATCCGGTAGCCACCGGGGAGCTGTTTTTT
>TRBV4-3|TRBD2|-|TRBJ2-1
CASSQGGTSYNEQFF
TGCGCCAGCAGCCAAGGGGGGACTAGCTACAATGAGCAGTTCTTC
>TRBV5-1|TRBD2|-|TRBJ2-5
CASSLSAGGAAWKETQYF
TGCGCCAGCAGCTTGTCAGCGGGGGGGGCCGCTTGGAAGGAGACCCAGTACTTC
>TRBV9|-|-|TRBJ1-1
CASSESSRTEAFF
TGTGCCAGCAGCGAGTCTTCGCGGACTGAAGCTTTCTTT
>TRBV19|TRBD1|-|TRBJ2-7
CASGSDRGYEQYF
TGTGCCAGTGGCTCGGACAGGGGCTACGAGCAGTACTTC
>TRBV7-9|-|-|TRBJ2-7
CASAVVDEQYF
TGTGCCAGCGCAGTCGTCGACGAGCAGTACTTC
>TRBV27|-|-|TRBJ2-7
CASSPSTGELTNEQYF
TGTGCCAGCAGTCCGTCGACCGGGGAGTTAACCAACGAGCAGTACTTC
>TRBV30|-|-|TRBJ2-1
CAWSAGEVTYNEQFF
TGTGCCTGGAGTGCGGGGGAAGTTACCTACAATGAGCAGTTCTTC
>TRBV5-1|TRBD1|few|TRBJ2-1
CASSVRDRVYNEQFF
TGCGCCAGCAGCGTCCGGGACAGGGTTTACAATGAGCAGTTCTTC
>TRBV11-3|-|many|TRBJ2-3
CASSLGGRTDTQYF
TGTGCCAGCAGCTTAGGGGGGCGCACAGATACGCAGTATTTT
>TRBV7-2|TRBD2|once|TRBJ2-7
CASSLVGAGVFEQYF
TGTGCCAGCAGCTTAGTAGGGGCGGGAGTTTTCGAGCAGTACTTC
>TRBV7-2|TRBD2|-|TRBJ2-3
CASRTASGHTDTQYF
TGTGCCAGCAGGACGGCTAGCGGCCACACAGATACGCAGTATTTT
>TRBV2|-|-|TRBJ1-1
CASTPGGPNTEAFF
TGTGCCAGCACCCCGGGGGGTCCGAACACTGAAGCTTTCTTT
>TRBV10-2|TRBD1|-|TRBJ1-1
CASQEGANTEAFF
TGCGCCAGCCAGGAGGGGGCGAACACTGAAGCTTTCTTT
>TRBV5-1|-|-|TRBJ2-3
CASDYGTGTSMSDTQYF
TGCGCCAGCGACTACGGAACCGGGACTTCCATGTCAGATACGCAGTATTTT
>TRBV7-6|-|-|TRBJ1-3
CASSLSGAGNTIYF
TGTGCCAGCAGCTTATCAGGGGCTGGAAACACCATATATTTT
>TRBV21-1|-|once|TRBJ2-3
CASSRTFFPCRGTDTQYF
TGTGCCAGCAGCCGAACCTTTTTCCCTTGCAGGGGCACAGATACGCAGTATTTT
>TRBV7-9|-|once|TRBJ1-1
CASSLAASNTEAFF
TGTGCCAGCAGCTTAGCGGCCTCCAACACTGAAGCTTTCTTT
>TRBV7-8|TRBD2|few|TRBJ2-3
CASSPFRWRGGDGTDTQYF
TGTGCCAGCAGCCCCTTCCGGTGGCGGGGGGGCGATGGCACAGATACGCAGTATTTT
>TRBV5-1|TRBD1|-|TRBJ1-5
CASSLEGQGNQPQHF
TGCGCCAGCAGCTTGGAGGGACAGGGGAATCAGCCCCAGCATTTT